The 17 T cell receptor beta chains listed next were all sequenced from one sample in a study of blood T cells in healthy people across ages. Alongside a J-beta primer mix, a sample-barcoded 5' primer served in a second PCR lasting about 6 to 11 cycles. TCRdb fed the 5' RACE reads into MiXCR, producing one record per CDR3 protein. The sample includes approximately 800,000 distinct CDR3 sequences, about 61% of them seen just once. The sample taken for sequencing was blood. Receptors were obtained from a man in his forties in good health.

The rearrangement links TRBV9 to TRBJ2-7, with a weak D call TRBD2 (5 bases). The DNA end favors TRBJ2-5, so the J call may be wrong. There are 13 residues in the CDR3. Per germline, CDR1 SGDLS and CDR2 YYNGEE. The CDR3 reads CASSVGAAGTQYF. DNA for the CDR3: TGTGCCAGCAGCGTAGGGGCGGCGGGGACCCAGTACTTC.

The rearrangement joins TRBV11-2 to TRBJ2-2; 7 nucleotides agree with TRBD2. The CDR3 is 15 residues long. The ends lost 1 base at V and 13 bases at J; junction bases unmatched: 12. Germline V gene lookup returns CDR1 SGHAT and CDR2 FQNNGV. CDR3 sequence reads: CASSLVETSLRVLFF. The CDR3 DNA follows: TGTGCCAGCAGCTTAGTAGAGACTAGCCTCCGGGTGCTGTTTTTT. Based on the CDR3 plus reference TRBV11-2 and TRBJ2-2, the full variable domain is EAGVAQSPRYKIIEKRQSVAFWCNPISGHATLYWYQQILGQGPKLLIQFQNNGVVDDSQLPKDRFSAERLKGVDSTLKIQPAKLEDSAVYLCASSLVETSLRVLFFGEGSRLTVL.

This clonotype was observed a handful of times. The chain joins TRBV6-5 to TRBJ1-6; 7 bases agree with TRBD1. The trim removed 6 bases at V and 7 bases at J, leaving 9 bases unmatched. The CDR3 spans 15 residues. CDR1 and CDR2 from the germline V gene are MNHEY and SVGAGI. The CDR3 is CASSTTGFGNSPLHF. The CDR3 bases are TGTGCCAGCAGCACGACAGGGTTTGGGAATTCACCCCTCCACTTT.

Concerning this clonotype: Since a much larger clone is just one base distant, this may be a read error. J is TRBJ2-5 and V is TRBV28; D remains ambiguous. Trimming shortened V by 6 bases and J by 3 bases, and 5 bases separated the two germline ends. The CDR3 runs to 11 residues. Germline assignment: CDR1 MDHEN and CDR2 SYDVKM. CDR3 in amino acids: CASRYKETQYF. Here the CDR3 DNA reads TGTGCCAGCAGATATAAAGAGACCCAGTACTTC.

The rearrangement links TRBV6-6 to TRBJ2-5; 10 bases align to TRBD2. The CDR3 runs to 17 residues. V shed 5 bases, J shed 0 bases, and the junction held 9 bases outside the gene matches. CDR1 MNHNY and CDR2 SVGAGI come from the germline V gene (reference sequence). DNA for the CDR3: TGTGCCAGCAGTCCCGGACTAGCGGACATGTACCAAGAGACCCAGTACTTC. It yields the protein CASSPGLADMYQETQYF.

This clonotype was recorded many times. The chain carries TRBV7-2 and TRBJ1-4; TRBD1 matches 8 bases. CDR1 SGHTA and CDR2 FQGNSA come from the germline V gene. This CDR3 comprises 15 residues. Losses at the gene ends were 2 bases for V and 4 bases for J; bases not matched to a gene: 3. The DNA for the CDR3 is TGTGCCAGCAGCTTAACCGGACAGGGTAATGAAAAACTGTTTTTT. Its protein is CASSLTGQGNEKLFF.

There are a few counts of this clonotype. The rearrangement links TRBV7-2 to TRBJ1-1; the match to TRBD1 covers 7 bases. Germline CDR1 reads SGHTA; CDR2 reads FQGNSA. The ends lost 5 bases at V and 0 bases at J; junction bases unmatched: 6. This CDR3 has 15 residues. CDR3 residues: CASSLQGGMNTEAFF. The CDR3, as DNA: TGTGCCAGCAGCCTTCAGGGGGGGATGAACACTGAAGCTTTCTTT. The full variable domain, in which reference TRBV7-2 and TRBJ1-1 provide the parts outside the CDR3, is GAGVSQSPSNKVTEKGKDVELRCDPISGHTALYWYRQSLGQGLEFLIYFQGNSAPDKSGLPSDRFSAERTGGSVSTLTIQRTQQEDSAVYLCASSLQGGMNTEAFFGQGTRLTVV.

This rearrangement joins TRBV13 to TRBJ2-7, with TRBD2 matching 11 bases. Gene TRBJ2-5 matches the end of the DNA better, so the J call may be wrong. The germline gives CDR1 PRHDT, CDR2 FYEKMQ (reference sequence). The CDR3 covers 16 residues. The chain's CDR3 is CASSLAQLAGEETQYF. The DNA of the CDR3 is TGTGCCAGCAGCTTAGCCCAACTAGCGGGGGAAGAGACCCAGTACTTC.

CDR3 region: CASSLVVGHGFVGQPQHF. The CDR3 DNA sequence: TGTGCCAGCAGCTTAGTCGTGGGGCATGGTTTTGTGGGTCAGCCCCAGCATTTT. The genes are TRBV7-9 and TRBJ1-5; tentative D call: TRBD1 (5 bases). This CDR3 region has 18 residues. Trimming stripped 1 base from V and 6 bases from J, with 22 bases between. Germline CDR1 reads SEHNR; CDR2 reads FQNEAQ (reference sequence).

The gene calls are TRBV27 and TRBJ2-1; 9 nucleotides match TRBD2. In germline, CDR1 is MNHEY, CDR2 SMNVEV (reference sequence). This CDR3 comprises 16 residues. V was pared by 5 bases and J by 0 bases, with 5 bases of the junction left unmatched. The CDR3 sequence: CASSIFSGSSYNEQFF. CDR3 DNA: TGTGCCAGCAGTATCTTTAGCGGGAGCTCCTACAATGAGCAGTTCTTC.

A remark on this clonotype: Germline is not matched at one junction end, which may reflect a read error. The chain uses TRBV10-3 and TRBJ2-3; perhaps TRBD1 as D (5 bases). This CDR3 has 13 amino acids. Germline V gene sequence: CDR1 ENHRY, CDR2 SYGVKD. This CDR3 is CATSETGEDTQYF. As DNA, the CDR3 is TGTGCCACCAGTGAAACAGGAGAAGATACGCAGTATTTT.

This clonotype was observed once. V is TRBV9 and J is TRBJ2-3; D not resolved. In germline, CDR1 is SGDLS, CDR2 YYNGEE. V lost 0 bases and J lost 0, with 11 bases in between. This CDR3 spans 16 amino acids. CDR3: CASSVVDSPSTDTQYF. The CDR3 nucleotides read TGTGCCAGCAGCGTAGTTGACTCGCCTAGCACAGATACGCAGTATTTT.

On this clonotype itself: A much larger clone differs by one base, so this may be a read error. The rearrangement joins TRBV7-2 to TRBJ2-1; D call uncertain. The V gene's germline CDR1 is SGHTA and CDR2 FQGNSA. This CDR3 has 12 residues. Deletions cut 3 bases from V and 6 bases from J, with 6 bases between. CDR3 sequence reads: CASSLYTNEQFF. The CDR3 region has the DNA TGTGCCAGCAGCTTGTATACCAATGAGCAGTTCTTC.

This clonotype has just a few counts. V is TRBV3-1 and J is TRBJ2-1; TRBD2 aligns across 8 bases. This CDR3 is 15 amino acids long. The germline gives CDR1 LGHDT, CDR2 YNNKEL (reference sequence). After removal of 4 bases from V and 4 bases from J, the junction contained 6 bases not matched to a gene. CDR3 protein: CASSPYSGNYNEQFF. As DNA, the CDR3 is TGTGCCAGCAGCCCTTATAGCGGGAATTACAATGAGCAGTTCTTC.

This clonotype was seen a few times. The chain uses TRBV3-1 and TRBJ2-7; TRBD1 might be the D (5 bases). Germline CDR1 reads LGHDT; CDR2 reads YNNKEL (reference sequence). The CDR3 runs 17 residues. The V end was cut by 0 bases, the J end by 1 base, with 16 bases between. The CDR3 nucleotides are TGTGCCAGCAGCCAAGATATGATCCAGGGTGTTTCCTACGAGCAGTACTTC. This codes for CASSQDMIQGVSYEQYF.

The J gene is TRBJ2-6, the V gene TRBV5-4, with 8 nucleotides matching TRBD1. Germline CDR1 SGHNT, CDR2 YYREEE (reference sequence). The CDR3 has 19 residues. The V segment lost 4 bases and the J segment 0 bases; nucleotides outside the gene matches: 12. The CDR3 region has the DNA TGTGCCAGCAGCCGTAATGGACAGGGTACGAGCTCTGGGGCCAACGTCCTGACTTTC. Translation: CASSRNGQGTSSGANVLTF.

This clonotype was seen more than once but under ten times. The chain uses TRBV20-1 and TRBJ1-6; weak D call: TRBD1 (6 bases). The V gene's germline CDR1 is DFQATT and CDR2 SNEGSKA (reference sequence). CDR3 length equals 14 residues. The CDR3 protein is CSIIQGPLGSPLHF. The CDR3 DNA reads as TGCAGCATCATCCAGGGGCCCCTGGGTTCACCCCTCCACTTT.